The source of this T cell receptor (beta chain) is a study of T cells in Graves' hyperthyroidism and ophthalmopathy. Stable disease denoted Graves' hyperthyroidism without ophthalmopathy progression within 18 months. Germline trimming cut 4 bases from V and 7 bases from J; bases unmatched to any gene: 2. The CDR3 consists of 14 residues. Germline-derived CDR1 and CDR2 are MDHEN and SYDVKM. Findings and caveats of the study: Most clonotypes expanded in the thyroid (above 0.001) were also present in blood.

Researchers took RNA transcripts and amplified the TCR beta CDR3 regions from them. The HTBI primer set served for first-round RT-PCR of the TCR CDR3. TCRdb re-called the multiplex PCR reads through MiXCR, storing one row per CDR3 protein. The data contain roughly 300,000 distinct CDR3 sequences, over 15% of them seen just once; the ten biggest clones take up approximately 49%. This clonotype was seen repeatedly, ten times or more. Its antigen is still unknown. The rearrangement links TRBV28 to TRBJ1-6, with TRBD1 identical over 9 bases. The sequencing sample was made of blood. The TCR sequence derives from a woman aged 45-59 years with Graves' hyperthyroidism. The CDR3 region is CASSSTGGNSPLHF. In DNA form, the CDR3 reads TGTGCCAGCAGTTCGACAGGGGGAAATTCACCCCTCCACTTT.